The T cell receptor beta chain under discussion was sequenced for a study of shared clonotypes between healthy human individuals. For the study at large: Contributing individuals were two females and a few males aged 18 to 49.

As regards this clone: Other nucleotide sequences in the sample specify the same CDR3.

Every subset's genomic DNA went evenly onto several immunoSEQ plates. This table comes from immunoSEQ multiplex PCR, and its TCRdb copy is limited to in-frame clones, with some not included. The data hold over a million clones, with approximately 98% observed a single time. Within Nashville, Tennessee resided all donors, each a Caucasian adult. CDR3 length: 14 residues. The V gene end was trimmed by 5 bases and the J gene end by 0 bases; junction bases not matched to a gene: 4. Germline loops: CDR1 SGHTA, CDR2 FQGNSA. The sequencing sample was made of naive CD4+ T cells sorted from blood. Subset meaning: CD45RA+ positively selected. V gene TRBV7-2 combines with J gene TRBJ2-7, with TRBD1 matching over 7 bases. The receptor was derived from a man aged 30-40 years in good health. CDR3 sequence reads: CASSLDRHSYEQYF. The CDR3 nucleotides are TGTGCCAGCAGCCTGGACAGGCACTCCTACGAGCAGTACTTC.